Listed below are T cell receptor beta chains from one sample, sequenced in a study of shared clonotypes between healthy human individuals. Using immunoSEQ multiplex PCR, the repertoire was profiled, and TCRdb retains in-frame clones only, with some absent. This sample carries 1 million to 1.3 million clones, approximately 78% of them seen once, and the ten largest clones take 0.5% to 0.65%. Sequencing input: memory CD4+ T cells from PBMCs. These receptor sequences come from a young man in good health. Some clones in this sample may be carry-over from other donors' samples. Each CDR3 is given with its conserved first and last residue. Fields, in order: V gene, D gene, J gene, clone size, CDR3 protein, CDR3 DNA. The D gene is left open where the match is weak. Clone size is not always given. Where it is, it says once, few, many or a class for expanded clones.

V gene: TRBV4-1
D gene: .
J gene: TRBJ2-5
clone size: .
CDR3 protein: CASSQVGAPPETQYF
CDR3 DNA: TGCGCCAGCAGCCAAGTGGGGGCCCCCCCGGAGACCCAGTACTTC

V gene: TRBV7-3
D gene: .
J gene: TRBJ1-1
clone size: .
CDR3 protein: CASSLAGPNTEAFF
CDR3 DNA: TGTGCCAGCAGCTTAGCCGGCCCGAACACTGAAGCTTTCTTT

V gene: TRBV9
D gene: .
J gene: TRBJ2-5
clone size: .
CDR3 protein: CASSKGPTYQETQYF
CDR3 DNA: TGTGCCAGCAGTAAGGGACCTACGTACCAAGAGACCCAGTACTTC

V gene: TRBV28
D gene: .
J gene: TRBJ1-4
clone size: .
CDR3 protein: CASSVSGLTNEKLFF
CDR3 DNA: TGTGCCAGCAGCGTGTCCGGGTTAACTAATGAAAAACTGTTTTTT

V gene: TRBV2
D gene: TRBD1
J gene: TRBJ2-2
clone size: .
CDR3 protein: CASRTGGVTGELFF
CDR3 DNA: TGTGCCAGCAGGACAGGGGGGGTCACCGGGGAGCTGTTTTTT

V gene: TRBV7-8
D gene: .
J gene: TRBJ2-3
clone size: .
CDR3 protein: CASSATTDARAQYF
CDR3 DNA: TGTGCCAGCAGCGCGACAACCGATGCCAGAGCGCAGTATTTT

V gene: TRBV7-2
D gene: .
J gene: TRBJ1-5
clone size: .
CDR3 protein: CASSLAIQGNQPQHF
CDR3 DNA: TGTGCCAGCAGCTTAGCCATTCAGGGAAATCAGCCCCAGCATTTT

V gene: TRBV29-1
D gene: .
J gene: TRBJ1-1
clone size: .
CDR3 protein: CSVEVATEAFF
CDR3 DNA: TGCAGCGTTGAAGTAGCCACTGAAGCTTTCTTT

V gene: TRBV25-1
D gene: .
J gene: TRBJ2-5
clone size: once
CDR3 protein: CASSDQDTQETQYF
CDR3 DNA: TGTGCCAGCAGTGACCAAGACACCCAAGAGACCCAGTACTTC

V gene: TRBV5-4
D gene: .
J gene: TRBJ1-1
clone size: .
CDR3 protein: CASSLAGGPTEAFF
CDR3 DNA: TGTGCCAGCAGCTTGGCCGGGGGGCCCACTGAAGCTTTCTTT

V gene: TRBV19
D gene: TRBD1
J gene: TRBJ2-2
clone size: .
CDR3 protein: CASSTRTGSPGELFF
CDR3 DNA: TGTGCCAGTAGTACTCGGACAGGGTCTCCCGGGGAGCTGTTTTTT

V gene: TRBV29-1
D gene: TRBD1
J gene: TRBJ1-4
clone size: .
CDR3 protein: CSVRGTGSEKLFF
CDR3 DNA: TGCAGCGTTAGAGGGACAGGGAGCGAAAAACTGTTTTTT

V gene: TRBV20-1
D gene: .
J gene: TRBJ2-7
clone size: once
CDR3 protein: CSASRPWEQYF
CDR3 DNA: TGCAGTGCTAGTAGGCCCTGGGAGCAGTACTTC

V gene: TRBV19
D gene: .
J gene: TRBJ2-7
clone size: .
CDR3 protein: CATALWDGPLYEQYF
CDR3 DNA: TGTGCCACCGCACTTTGGGACGGTCCTCTCTACGAGCAGTACTTC

V gene: TRBV28
D gene: TRBD2
J gene: TRBJ2-7
clone size: .
CDR3 protein: CAAEGGGLSEQYF
CDR3 DNA: TGTGCCGCGGAAGGCGGGGGTTTGAGCGAGCAGTACTTC

V gene: TRBV30
D gene: .
J gene: TRBJ2-6
clone size: .
CDR3 protein: CAWSPPGLLLSGANVLTF
CDR3 DNA: TGTGCCTGGAGCCCGCCGGGACTGCTTTTGTCTGGGGCCAACGTCCTGACTTTC